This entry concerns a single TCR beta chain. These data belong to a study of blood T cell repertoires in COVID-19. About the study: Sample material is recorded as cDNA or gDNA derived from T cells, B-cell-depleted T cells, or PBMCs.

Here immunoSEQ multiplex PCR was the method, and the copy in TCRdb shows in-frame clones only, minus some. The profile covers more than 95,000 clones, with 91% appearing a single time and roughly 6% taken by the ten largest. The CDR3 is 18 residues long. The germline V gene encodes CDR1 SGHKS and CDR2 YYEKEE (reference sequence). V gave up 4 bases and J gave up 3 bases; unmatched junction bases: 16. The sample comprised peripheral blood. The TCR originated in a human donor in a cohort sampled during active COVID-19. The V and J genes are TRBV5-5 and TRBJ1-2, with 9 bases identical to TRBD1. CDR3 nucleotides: TGTGCCAGCAGCGACCTTCCGGGACAGGGAGTTTACGACTATGGCTACACCTTC. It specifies CASSDLPGQGVYDYGYTF.